The 15 T cell receptor beta chains listed next were all sequenced from one sample in a study of T cell clonality in common variable immunodeficiency. Produced via immunoSEQ multiplex PCR; TCRdb's table is partial and in-frame only. The repertoire consists of roughly 50,000 clones, none detected only once. What was sequenced was peripheral blood mononuclear cells. All receptors derive from a person aged 18 to 75 in good health.

This clone appeared many times. The read finishes 3 residues shy of the CDR3 end, and the germline J gene is used to complete it. V is TRBV20-1 and J is TRBJ2-1, with 11 bases aligning to TRBD2. The CDR3 totals 15 residues. CDR1 is DFQATT and CDR2 is SNEGSKA in the germline V gene (reference sequence). The V and J ends lost 5 bases and 7 bases, in that order; junction bases with no gene match: 10. CDR3 in amino acids: CSAPDLAGGTNEQFF. The covered CDR3 bases are TGCAGTGCTCCTGATCTAGCGGGAGGAACGAATGAG.

This clone was found many times. The read is 3 residues too short to cover the CDR3 end, so that end is filled in from the germline J gene. The V call is TRBV19, the J call TRBJ2-4, with 13 bases that match TRBD2. After removal of 5 bases from V and 8 bases from J, the junction contained 9 bases not matched to a gene. The CDR3 runs to 16 residues. Germline values: CDR1 LNHDA, CDR2 SQIVND (reference sequence). Incomplete CDR3 DNA: TGTGCCAGTAGTGCCCAAGGACTAGCGGGAGTGGACATT. It is translated as CASSAQGLAGVDI. The complete CDR3 sequence is CASSAQGLAGVDIQYF.

This clone was recorded many times. CDR3 protein: CASSSGTSGYEQYF. CDR3 bases read: TGTGCCAGCAGCTCTGGGACTAGCGGCTACGAG. The chain uses TRBV7-9 and TRBJ2-7, with TRBD2 matching over 11 bases. The read ends 3 residues early relative to the CDR3; the germline J gene fills the gap. After removal of 4 bases from V and 3 bases from J, the junction contained 2 bases not matched to a gene. The CDR3 contains 14 residues. Looked up from germline, CDR1 is SEHNR and CDR2 is FQNEAQ (reference sequence).

With regard to this clone: Coverage ceases 3 residues before the CDR3 finishes, and the germline J gene fills in the end. V and J are TRBV19 and TRBJ1-5, with D maybe TRBD1 (6 bases). Trimming removed 7 bases at V and 9 bases at J, with 16 bases between. The CDR3 runs to 13 residues. From germline, CDR1 is LNHDA and CDR2 SQIVND (reference sequence). CDR3 DNA (partial): TGTGCCAGTACCATCGACAGGAGAGGGCCC. It is translated as CASTIDRRGP. The complete CDR3 sequence is CASTIDRRGPQHF.

This clone occurred many times. The CDR3 end falls 3 residues outside the read, so it is completed with the germline J gene. The J gene is TRBJ2-4, the V gene TRBV11-2; 8 nucleotides agree with TRBD1. Germline-derived CDR1 and CDR2 are SGHAT and FQNNGV. J gave up 3 bases and V 4 bases, and 2 bases lay outside the gene matches. The CDR3 is 14 amino acids. CDR3 sequence reads: CASSSGQGKNIQYF. CDR3 bases read: TGTGCCAGCAGCTCTGGACAGGGCAAAAACATT.

In its sample, this clone was seen many times. The read ends 3 residues shy of where the CDR3 ends; the end is completed using the germline J gene. The chain uses TRBV19 and TRBJ2-4, with a possible D match to TRBD1 (5 bases). This CDR3 is 16 amino acids long. V lost 4 bases, J lost 0 bases, and 13 bases lay in between. Germline CDR1 and CDR2: LNHDA and SQIVND (reference sequence). The part of the CDR3 DNA that was read is TGTGCCAGTAGTACTATGACAGATATAGCCAAAAACATT. This gives the protein CASSTMTDIAKNI. The CDR3, in full, reads CASSTMTDIAKNIQYF. Based on the CDR3 plus reference TRBV19 and TRBJ2-4, the full variable domain is DGGITQSPKYLFRKEGQNVTLSCEQNLNHDAMYWYRQDPGQGLRLIYYSQIVNDFQKGDIAEGYSVSREKKESFPLTVTSAQKNPTAFYLCASSTMTDIAKNIQYFGAGTRLSVL.

Concerning this clone: The read terminates 3 residues ahead of where the CDR3 ends, so the germline J gene completes it. J is TRBJ2-1 and V is TRBV11-3; D not certain. The V end was cut by 4 bases, the J end by 9 bases, with 16 bases between. Germline lookup yields CDR1 SGHNT and CDR2 YENEEA. The CDR3 consists of 14 residues. The part of the CDR3 DNA that was read is TGTGCCAGCAGCTCCTGGGCCCTCCCGATTGAG. Protein product: CASSSWALPIE. The whole CDR3 protein reads CASSSWALPIEQFF.

This clone was seen many times. Coverage ceases 3 residues before the CDR3 finishes, and the germline J gene fills in the end. The gene calls are TRBV12-5 and TRBJ1-1, with a tentative D call TRBD1 (6 bases). Trimming pared 2 bases from V and 0 bases from J, leaving 19 bases between. This CDR3 spans 18 amino acids. CDR1 is LGHNT, CDR2 FRNRAP, per germline. The CDR3 protein is CASGLTLTGGGMNTEAFF. CDR3 bases read: TGTGCTAGTGGTTTGACTTTGACAGGAGGGGGAATGAACACTGAA. Full variable domain (outside the CDR3, taken from reference TRBV12-5 and TRBJ1-1): DARVTQTPRHKVTEMGQEVTMRCQPILGHNTVFWYRQTMMQGLELLAYFRNRAPLDDSGMPKDRFSAEMPDATLATLKIQPSEPRDSAVYFCASGLTLTGGGMNTEAFFGQGTRLTVV.

This clone was observed at least ten times. The CDR3 end lies 3 residues beyond the end of the read and is filled in from the germline J gene. The V and J genes are TRBV11-2 and TRBJ1-1; D not resolved. V was trimmed by 0 bases and J by 0 bases, leaving 8 bases between them. The CDR3 loop spans 15 amino acids. Germline V gives CDR1 SGHAT, CDR2 FQNNGV. CDR3 DNA, as far as it was read: TGTGCCAGCAGCTTAGAAGGCGGGATGAACACTGAA. It yields the protein CASSLEGGMNTE. The CDR3, in full, reads CASSLEGGMNTEAFF.

This clone came up many times. The missing CDR3 end, 3 residues past where the read stops, is filled in from the germline J gene. This chain connects TRBV5-4 to TRBJ1-3; 8 bases map to TRBD1. Looked up from germline, CDR1 is SGHNT and CDR2 is YYREEE (reference sequence). CDR3 length: 15 amino acids. J lost 1 base, V lost 1 base, and 1 base had no gene match. The chain's CDR3 is CASSLQGASGNTIYF. Partial CDR3 DNA: TGTGCCAGCAGCTTGCAGGGGGCGTCTGGAAACACC.

This clone was picked up many times. The read gets to within 3 residues of the CDR3 end, and the germline J gene fills in the rest. The chain carries TRBV7-2 and TRBJ1-2, with D perhaps matching TRBD1 (5 bases). V was pared by 5 bases and J by 4 bases, with 14 bases between. Germline values: CDR1 SGHTA, CDR2 FQGNSA. The CDR3 spans 14 residues. CDR3: CASSPAADSYGYTF. The part of the CDR3 DNA that was read is TGTGCCAGCAGCCCCGCGGCTGACAGCTATGGC.

This clone was counted only a few times. Sequencing ends 3 residues short of the CDR3 end; the germline J gene provides the rest. J is TRBJ1-6 and V is TRBV30; possibly TRBD1 for D (5 bases). The CDR3 contains 13 residues. Looked up from germline, CDR1 is GTSNPN and CDR2 is SVGIG (reference sequence). Trimming took 8 bases from V and 5 from J, leaving 13 bases between them. The chain's CDR3 is CASLQANNSPLHF. Incomplete CDR3 DNA: TGTGCCAGCCTACAGGCTAATAATTCACCC.

The table lists this clone with many counts. The read terminates 3 residues ahead of where the CDR3 ends, so the germline J gene completes it. The chain is built from TRBV18 and TRBJ2-5, with a tentative D call TRBD1 (6 bases). CDR1 and CDR2 from the germline V gene are KGHSH and LQKENI. This CDR3 is built from 15 residues. Trimming removed 0 bases from V and 2 bases from J, with 10 bases in between. Here the CDR3 reads CASSPPYRAQETQYF. CDR3 DNA, as far as it was read: TGTGCCAGCTCACCACCGTACAGGGCGCAAGAGACC.

This clone has a count of ten or more. From the germline J gene comes the end of the CDR3, since the read stops 3 residues before it. The chain has TRBV18 and TRBJ1-4; TRBD1 matches 9 bases. This CDR3 has 15 amino acids. Trimming removed 4 bases from V and 8 bases from J; junction bases left unmatched: 8. Germline assignment: CDR1 KGHSH and CDR2 LQKENI. The CDR3 loop is CASSLAGQGMEKLFF. The CDR3 DNA, read in part, is TGTGCCAGCTCACTAGCGGGACAGGGAATGGAAAAA.

At least ten counts were recorded for this clone. The missing CDR3 end, 3 residues past where the read stops, is filled in from the germline J gene. This rearrangement joins TRBV5-4 to TRBJ2-3; TRBD2 might be the D (6 bases). Trimming removed 4 bases at V and 2 bases at J, with 11 bases between. This CDR3 spans 14 amino acids. Germline loops: CDR1 SGHNT, CDR2 YYREEE (reference sequence). This CDR3 is CASSPGLFTDTQYF. CDR3 DNA (partial): TGTGCCAGCAGCCCGGGACTTTTCACAGATACG. The whole variable domain, filled in from reference TRBV5-4 and TRBJ2-3, reads ETGVTQSPTHLIKTRGQQVTLRCSSQSGHNTVSWYQQALGQGPQFIFQYYREEENGRGNFPPRFSGLQFPNYSSELNVNALELDDSALYLCASSPGLFTDTQYFGPGTRLTVL.